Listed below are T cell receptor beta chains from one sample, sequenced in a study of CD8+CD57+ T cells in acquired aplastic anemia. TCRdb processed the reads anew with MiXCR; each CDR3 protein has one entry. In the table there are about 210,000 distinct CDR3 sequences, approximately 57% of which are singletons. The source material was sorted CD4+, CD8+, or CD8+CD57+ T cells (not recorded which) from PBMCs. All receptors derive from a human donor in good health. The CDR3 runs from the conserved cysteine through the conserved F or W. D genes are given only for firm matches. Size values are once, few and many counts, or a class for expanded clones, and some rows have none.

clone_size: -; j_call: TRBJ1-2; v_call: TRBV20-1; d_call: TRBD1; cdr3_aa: CSARAGQGRDGYTF; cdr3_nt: TGCAGTGCTAGGGCGGGACAGGGCAGAGACGGCTACACCTTC
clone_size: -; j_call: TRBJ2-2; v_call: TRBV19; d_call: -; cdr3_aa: CASGRAPNTGELFF; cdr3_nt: TGTGCCAGTGGTCGGGCCCCGAACACCGGGGAGCTGTTTTTT
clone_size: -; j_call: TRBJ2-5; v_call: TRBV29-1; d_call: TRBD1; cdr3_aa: CSAYNPGTALKETQYF; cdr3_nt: TGCAGCGCTTACAATCCAGGGACAGCTCTTAAAGAGACCCAGTACTTC
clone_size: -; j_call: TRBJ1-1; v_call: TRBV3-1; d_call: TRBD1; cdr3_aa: CASSVGQLYYTEAFF; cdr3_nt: TGTGCCAGCAGCGTGGGACAGTTATATTACACTGAAGCTTTCTTT
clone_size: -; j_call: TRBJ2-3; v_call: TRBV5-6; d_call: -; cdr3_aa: CASSLIGVQYF; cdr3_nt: TGTGCCAGCAGCCTTATTGGGGTGCAGTATTTT
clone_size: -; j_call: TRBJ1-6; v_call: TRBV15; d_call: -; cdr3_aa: CAVQTGGSGNSPLHF; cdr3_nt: TGTGCCGTTCAAACGGGGGGCTCGGGTAATTCACCCCTCCACTTT
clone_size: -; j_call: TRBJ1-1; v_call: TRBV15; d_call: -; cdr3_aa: CATSRAHARVGTEAFF; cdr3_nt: TGTGCCACCAGCAGAGCCCATGCCAGGGTCGGTACTGAAGCTTTCTTT
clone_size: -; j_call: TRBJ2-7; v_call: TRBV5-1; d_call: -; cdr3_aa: CASSLTRAQDFEQYF; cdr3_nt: TGCGCCAGCAGCTTAACACGGGCCCAGGATTTCGAGCAGTACTTC
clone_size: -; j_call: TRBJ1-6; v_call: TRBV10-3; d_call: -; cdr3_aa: CAISGDRYNSPLHF; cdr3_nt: TGTGCCATCAGTGGTGACAGGTATAATTCACCCCTCCACTTT
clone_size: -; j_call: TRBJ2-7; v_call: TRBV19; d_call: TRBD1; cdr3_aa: CASTQGDIYEQYF; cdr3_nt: TGTGCCAGTACACAGGGGGATATCTACGAGCAGTACTTC
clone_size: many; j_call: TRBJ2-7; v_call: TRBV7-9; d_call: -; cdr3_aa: CASTSSFGTSPEQYF; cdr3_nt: TGTGCCAGCACCTCCTCCTTCGGGACCTCCCCGGAGCAGTACTTC
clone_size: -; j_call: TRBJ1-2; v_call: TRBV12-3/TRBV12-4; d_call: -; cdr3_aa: CASSSGGYYGYTF; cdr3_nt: TGTGCCAGCAGTTCCGGGGGGTACTATGGCTACACCTTC
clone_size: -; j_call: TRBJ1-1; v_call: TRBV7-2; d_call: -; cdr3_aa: CASSSGLRILEAFF; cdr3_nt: TGTGCCAGCAGTTCTGGCCTTCGGATACTCGAAGCTTTCTTT